This TCR beta chain was recovered during a study of blood T cells in healthy people across ages. Study-wide points: With unsorted PBMCs, a conclusive comparison of naive versus antigen-experienced cells was not possible. Older individuals had lower TCR beta diversity per million T cells (the decline was roughly linear). Calculation of diversity from one million T cells yielded estimates considered to be underestimates.

Germline V gives CDR1 SGHTA, CDR2 FQGNSA. Trimming shortened V by 3 bases and J by 3 bases, and 12 bases separated the two germline ends. This CDR3 has 15 amino acids. As for this clonotype: The antigen remains undetermined.

Then a second PCR, running about 6 to 12 cycles, was carried out with a sample-barcoded 5' primer and a J-beta primer mix. TCRdb ran MiXCR on the 5' RACE reads and lists one entry per CDR3 protein. Of over 1,300,000 distinct CDR3 sequences in the sample, approximately 59% were seen once. Extracted total RNA amounted to at least 5.5 micrograms for each sample. The sequence came from a man in his late teens or twenties in good health. The chain carries TRBV7-2 and TRBJ1-3; no reliable D call. Sequenced sample: blood. CDR3: CASSFGSLSGNTIYF. CDR3 in DNA: TGTGCCAGCAGCTTTGGATCACTCAGTGGAAACACCATATATTTT.